The 20 T cell receptor beta chains reported below all come from one sample, sequenced in a study of blood T cells in healthy people across ages. A J-beta primer mix and a sample-barcoded 5' primer were used in a second PCR of about 6 to 12 cycles. TCRdb processed the 5' RACE reads anew with MiXCR; each CDR3 protein has one entry. The sample gives about 730,000 distinct CDR3 sequences, about 42% of which show up once; 20% to 25% is in the top ten. The specimen was blood. Source of these receptors: a woman in her fifties or sixties in good health.

CDR3 in DNA: TGTGCCAGCAGTCCCACTGGAGGGCCAAGACCCCTCCACTTT. It yields the protein CASSPTGGPRPLHF. V gene TRBV12-3 or TRBV12-4 combines with J gene TRBJ1-6; D not resolved. The CDR3 totals 14 residues. Trimming took off 5 bases at V and 12 bases at J, with 17 bases between the two ends.

V usage is TRBV4-3 and J usage is TRBJ2-3; TRBD2 matches at 15 bases. J gave up 10 bases and V 1 base, and 6 bases lay outside the gene matches. Germline loops: CDR1 LGHNA, CDR2 YSLEER. This CDR3 comprises 16 residues. CDR3 in amino acids: CASSQVGLAGGPSQYF. The DNA of the CDR3 is TGCGCCAGCAGCCAAGTAGGACTAGCGGGAGGGCCGTCGCAGTATTTT.

This chain joins TRBV5-6 and TRBJ2-1, with D perhaps TRBD2 (5 bases). The V and J ends lost 6 bases and 10 bases respectively, with 11 bases between them. This CDR3 region has 11 residues. From germline, CDR1 is SGHDT and CDR2 YYEEEE. The CDR3 region is CASTTRGEQFF. The CDR3 nucleotides are TGTGCCAGCACCACCCGAGGGGAGCAGTTCTTC.

This clonotype was seen once. The chain is built from TRBV6-6 and TRBJ1-1; D is perhaps TRBD1 (6 bases). V was trimmed by 1 base and J by 3 bases, leaving 9 bases between them. Germline V gives CDR1 MNHNY, CDR2 SVGAGI (reference sequence). The CDR3 runs to 14 residues. The CDR3 sequence: CASSYLQGYTEAFF. The CDR3 bases are TGTGCCAGCAGTTACTTGCAGGGGTACACTGAAGCTTTCTTT.

The sample holds a few counts of this clonotype. V is TRBV3-1 and J is TRBJ2-3; D is undetermined. V lost 1 base to trimming and J lost 0 bases, with 11 bases between them. Looked up from germline, CDR1 is LGHDT and CDR2 is YNNKEL (reference sequence). There are 16 residues in the CDR3. The CDR3 DNA is TGTGCCAGCAGCCAAGGTCCAGGACCTAGCACAGATACGCAGTATTTT. It translates to CASSQGPGPSTDTQYF.

In regard to this clonotype: A much larger clone differs by one base, so this may be a read error. The chain is built from TRBV24-1 and TRBJ2-1; no clear D gene. The CDR3 extends over 12 amino acids. V was trimmed by 2 bases and J by 8 bases, leaving 6 bases between them. Germline lookup yields CDR1 KGHDR and CDR2 SFDVKD. The CDR3 is CATSDSSYEQFF. Written as DNA, the CDR3 is TGTGCCACCAGTGATTCTAGTTATGAGCAGTTCTTC.

This clonotype has more than one count but fewer than ten. The chain joins TRBV29-1 to TRBJ1-4; 7 nucleotides line up with TRBD1. Per germline, CDR1 SQVTM and CDR2 ANQGSEA. The CDR3 spans 13 residues. J lost 4 bases, V lost 7 bases, and 6 bases had no gene match. The CDR3 here is CSAATGFNEKLFF. For the CDR3, the DNA is TGCAGCGCCGCGACAGGGTTTAATGAAAAACTGTTTTTT.

There are a few counts of this clonotype. CDR3 sequence: CASQDLAGTDTQYF. CDR3 bases: TGTGCCAGCCAAGACCTAGCGGGCACAGATACGCAGTATTTT. The chain recombines TRBV5-4 with TRBJ2-3; 7 bases agree with TRBD2. Unmatched junction bases numbered 6, after V lost 7 bases and J lost 1 base. The CDR3 has 14 residues. Germline loops: CDR1 SGHNT, CDR2 YYREEE (reference sequence).

This clonotype came up a few times. This chain uses TRBV9 with TRBJ2-1; 14 positions match TRBD2. V trimming: 4 bases; J trimming: 8 bases; junction bases outside the gene matches: 8. Germline V gene sequence: CDR1 SGDLS, CDR2 YYNGEE. The CDR3 totals 16 residues. CDR3 sequence (DNA): TGTGCCAGCAGCCCAGCGGGACTAGCGGGAGTGGATGAGCAGTTCTTC. Its protein product is CASSPAGLAGVDEQFF.

V usage is TRBV4-2 and J usage is TRBJ1-5; TRBD1 might be the D (6 bases). Between the trimmed V and J ends, which lost 0 bases and 7 bases, there was a span of 16 bases. Per germline, CDR1 LGHNA and CDR2 YNFKEQ. This CDR3 spans 16 amino acids. The CDR3 bases are TGTGCCAGCAGCCAAGATGGGGGGCCGGGGTACCAGCCCCAGCATTTT. Residues: CASSQDGGPGYQPQHF.

As regards this clonotype: An end of the junction does not agree with germline; a read error may underlie this. The chain employs TRBV20-1 and TRBJ2-6; possible D gene TRBD1, 5 bases. Germline-derived CDR1 and CDR2 are DFQATT and SNEGSKA (reference sequence). This CDR3 is built from 15 residues. CDR3 region: CSETSETAGANVLTF. CDR3 sequence (DNA): TGTAGTGAAACCAGCGAGACAGCGGGGGCCAACGTCCTGACTTTC.

This clonotype was detected a few times. This chain joins TRBV12-3 or TRBV12-4 and TRBJ2-3; 9 nucleotides align to TRBD2. The length of the CDR3 is 15 residues. Germline trimming cut 5 bases from V and 4 bases from J; bases unmatched to any gene: 7. CDR3 coding DNA: TGTGCCAGCAGTCGAGGTAGCGGGAGCGCAGATACGCAGTATTTT. Amino acid sequence: CASSRGSGSADTQYF.

The chain couples TRBV7-9 to TRBJ2-6; 7 nucleotides agree with TRBD1. This CDR3 has 14 residues. Germline values: CDR1 SEHNR, CDR2 FQNEAQ (reference sequence). J lost 12 bases, V lost 5 bases, and 10 bases had no gene match. CDR3 DNA: TGTGCCAGCAGCCAAGGGGACAGCGCAGCCGTCCTGACTTTC. Translation gives CASSQGDSAAVLTF.

This clonotype showed up just a few times. The chain combines TRBV6-5 with TRBJ2-4; D call uncertain. The V end was cut by 8 bases, the J end by 6 bases, with 8 bases between. CDR3 length equals 11 residues. Germline V CDR1 and CDR2: MNHEY, SVGAGI. CDR3 bases: TGTGCCAGCTCAAATGGAAACATTCAGTACTTC. This gives the protein CASSNGNIQYF.

The rearrangement uses TRBV24-1 and TRBJ2-1; the D gene is possibly TRBD2 (6 bases). The germline gives CDR1 KGHDR, CDR2 SFDVKD. Trimming shortened V by 9 bases and J by 8 bases, and 13 bases separated the two germline ends. This CDR3 has 12 amino acids. The DNA for the CDR3 is TGTGCCACCGGAGGAGGGGCCCATGAGCAGTTCTTC. This translates into CATGGGAHEQFF.

This chain uses TRBV20-1 with TRBJ2-1, with 7 bases fitting TRBD2. Germline-derived CDR1 and CDR2 are DFQATT and SNEGSKA (reference sequence). CDR3 length equals 15 residues. With 5 bases clipped from V and 11 bases from J, the junction kept 18 bases outside the gene matches. The CDR3 region has the DNA TGCAGTGCTGAAACTCTAGCGGCGGTCCTATATAAGCAGTTCTTC. Residues: CSAETLAAVLYKQFF.

The chain combines TRBV19 with TRBJ2-3; the match to TRBD1 covers 8 bases. V was clipped by 3 bases and J by 6 bases; unmatched bases: 8. CDR1 is LNHDA and CDR2 is SQIVND in the germline V gene (reference sequence). This CDR3 has 15 amino acids. CDR3 bases: TGTGCCAGTAGTATCCGGGACAGGCTCTCCGATACGCAGTATTTT. Protein sequence: CASSIRDRLSDTQYF. The variable domain in full, with the rest retrieved from reference TRBV19 and TRBJ2-3, is DGGITQSPKYLFRKEGQNVTLSCEQNLNHDAMYWYRQDPGQGLRLIYYSQIVNDFQKGDIAEGYSVSREKKESFPLTVTSAQKNPTAFYLCASSIRDRLSDTQYFGPGTRLTVL.

CDR3 sequence (DNA): TGTGCCAGTACCCCGGTGGCTAGAAGCTCCTACGAGCAGTACTTC. It is translated as CASTPVARSSYEQYF. J is TRBJ2-7 and V is TRBV28; D remains unclear. The germline gives CDR1 MDHEN, CDR2 SYDVKM. The CDR3 consists of 15 residues. Trimming stripped 9 bases from V and 0 bases from J, with 18 bases between.

This clonotype was seen a handful of times. This chain joins TRBV5-1 and TRBJ2-6, with D perhaps matching TRBD1 (6 bases). Germline lookup yields CDR1 SGHRS and CDR2 YFSETQ. This CDR3 comprises 17 residues. The V end lost 5 bases, the J end lost 0 bases, and 15 bases lay between the germline ends. The CDR3 nucleotides read TGCGCCAGCAGTCGGGCAGGGGCGTTCTCTGGGGCCAACGTCCTGACTTTC. This codes for CASSRAGAFSGANVLTF.

This clonotype was detected a few times. The junction departs from germline at one end; a sequencing error may be responsible. The rearrangement joins TRBV12-3 or TRBV12-4 to TRBJ1-2, with D perhaps matching TRBD1 (5 bases). This CDR3 region has 14 residues. Here the CDR3 DNA reads TGTGCCAGCAGTGTAGCTCAGGGATTGGGTGGCTACACCTTC. Translated: CASSVAQGLGGYTF.